This T cell receptor (beta chain) was sequenced in a study of tumor-infiltrating lymphocytes in primary liver carcinoma (dated by TCRdb to 2015 to 2018). About the investigation overall: Surgical resection was performed in China between November 2015 and 2016 on several patients with histopathologically diagnosed primary liver carcinoma. TCRbeta repertoire sequencing covered 35 or so specimens from 5 patients: around 25 tumor regions, 5 adjacent noncancerous liver tissues and 5 peripheral blood samples. Tumors of the five patients were stage T1-T3 N0M0 with maximum diameters of roughly 4.2 to 11 cm. For each liver tumor, the study sampled five regions along with adjacent normal tissue and blood, and applied TCRbeta repertoire sequencing, expression microarrays and whole-exome sequencing. Repertoires from technical replicates were highly reproducible, with mean shared-clone rates about 0.91 and correlation coefficients above 0.98. The five patients, three men and two women aged 30 to 69 years, had hepatocellular carcinoma (four) or combined HCC and intrahepatic cholangiocarcinoma (one). Each sample produced roughly 3.5 to 8 million productive TCRbeta reads, and read depth showed no significant difference between tissue types.

CDR1 and CDR2 were assigned from the germline V gene (reference sequence) as MNHNY and SVGAGI. The junction shows trimming of 2 bases on V and 9 bases on J, and the gene matches do not reach 7 bases of it. Measured from the cysteine to the phenylalanine, the CDR3 is 14 residues long. This entry keeps only the CDR3 DNA: 42 bases, framed from base 1. General conclusions and limits of the study: Consistent with antigen-driven expansion, pairs of tumor regions showed higher repertoire overlap (mean about 36%) than either tumor-adjacent pairs (about 17%) or tumor-blood pairs (approximately 14%). The top 250 clones made up a significantly larger repertoire fraction in tumors than in blood (p = 0.039). Comparison of CD4+ and CD8+ T cell repertoires was precluded by the use of bulk unsorted samples. Only the TCR beta chain was sequenced, so true repertoire diversity is likely underestimated because unpaired alpha chains were not captured. The study included only a few patients, and the authors note findings should be validated in a larger study.

TCRbeta-specific cDNA was reverse-transcribed from about 0.45 ug total RNA using a constant-region primer and ProtoScript II reverse transcriptase. The TCRbeta libraries were prepared through three rounds of nested multiplex PCR following a slightly modified ARM-PCR procedure. Each of the first two PCR rounds ran for around 10 cycles using multiplex TRBV1-TRBV30 forward primers together with a Cbeta reverse primer. Sample barcodes and Illumina adapters were added in a final 25-cycle PCR with Deep VentR polymerase. Before sequencing, amplicons of 200-500 bp were gel-purified using a QIAquick gel extraction kit. The TCRbeta amplicons were sequenced with 250-bp paired-end reads on an Illumina HiSeq 2500. The study's processing was this. Quality trimming of reads was performed with Trimmomatic v0.33, and paired reads were merged with FLASH v1.2.11 so that full CDR3 sequences could be recovered. V, D and J germline segments were assigned to the rearranged TCRbeta sequences by MiGEC v1.2.1b. Clonotype statistics, along with Shannon-Wiener diversity indices, were calculated using VDJtools v1.0.0. To cut down on sampling bias, every analysis after diversity analysis relied on just the 250 most abundant clonotypes from each sample. TCRdb reprocessing: public reads trimmed at Q25 with fastp, clones called with MiXCR, in-frame beta chains kept. Every distinct CDR3 protein forms one entry, paired with its most common genes and DNA. In this record, the V and J calls reflect TCRdb's handling and not the investigators' own analysis. The sample contains some 200,000 distinct CDR3 sequences, about 65% of them found a single time. The ten largest clones add up to 5.5% to 9% of the sample.

As concerns this clonotype: This clone's antigen is unknown. With a much larger clone just one base away, this may be a read error.

Blood RNA was extracted from unsorted whole blood using TRIzol reagent, and germline DNA was obtained with the DNeasy Blood & Tissue kit. Chronic HBV infection was present in the patients, and the patients were treatment-naive at sampling. Before surgery, four milliliters of peripheral blood were drawn into K2EDTA tubes. Here the chain combines TRBV6-6 and TRBJ1-5, with TRBD1 identical over 7 junction bases. This clonotype originated in a woman aged 55-70 years with primary liver carcinoma and hepatitis B virus infection. Sequenced sample: peripheral blood. The DNA sequence is as follows: TGTGCCAGCAGTTACACAGGGGTCGGTCGGCCCCAGCATTTT. It is translated as CASSYTGVGRPQHF.